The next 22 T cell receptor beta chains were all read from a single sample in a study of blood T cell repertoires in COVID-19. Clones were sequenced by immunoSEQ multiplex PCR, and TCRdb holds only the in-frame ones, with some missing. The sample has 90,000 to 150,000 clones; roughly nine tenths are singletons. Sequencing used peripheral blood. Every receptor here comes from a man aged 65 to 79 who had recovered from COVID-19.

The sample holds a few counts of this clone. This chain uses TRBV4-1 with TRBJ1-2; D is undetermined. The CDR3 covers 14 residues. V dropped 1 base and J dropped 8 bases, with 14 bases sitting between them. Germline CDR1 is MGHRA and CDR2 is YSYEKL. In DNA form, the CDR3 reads TGCGCCAGCAGCCAAGCGGCACCGGGTGGAGGCTACACCTTC. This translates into CASSQAAPGGGYTF.

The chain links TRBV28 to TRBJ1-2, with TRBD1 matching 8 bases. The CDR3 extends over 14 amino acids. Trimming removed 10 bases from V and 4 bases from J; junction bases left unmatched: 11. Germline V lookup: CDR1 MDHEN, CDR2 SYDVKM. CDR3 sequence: CATADRESGYGYTF. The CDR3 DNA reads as TGTGCCACCGCGGACAGGGAAAGCGGCTATGGCTACACCTTC.

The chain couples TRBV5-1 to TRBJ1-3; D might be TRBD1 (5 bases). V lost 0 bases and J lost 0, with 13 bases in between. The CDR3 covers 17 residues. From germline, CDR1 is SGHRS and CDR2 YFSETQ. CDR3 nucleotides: TGCGCCAGCAGCTTGGGTTCTGACAGACTCTCTGGAAACACCATATATTTT. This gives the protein CASSLGSDRLSGNTIYF.

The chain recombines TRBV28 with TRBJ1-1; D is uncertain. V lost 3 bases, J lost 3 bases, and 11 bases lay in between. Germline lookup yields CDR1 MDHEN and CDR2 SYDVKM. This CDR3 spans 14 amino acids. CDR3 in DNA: TGTGCCAGCAGTTTTTTTCGGGGTTACACTGAAGCTTTCTTT. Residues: CASSFFRGYTEAFF.

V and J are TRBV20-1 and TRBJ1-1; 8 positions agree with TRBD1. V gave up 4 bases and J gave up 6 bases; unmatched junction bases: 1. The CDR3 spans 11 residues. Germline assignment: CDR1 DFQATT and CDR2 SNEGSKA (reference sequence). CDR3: CSAKDRAEAFF. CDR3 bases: TGCAGTGCTAAGGACAGGGCTGAAGCTTTCTTT.

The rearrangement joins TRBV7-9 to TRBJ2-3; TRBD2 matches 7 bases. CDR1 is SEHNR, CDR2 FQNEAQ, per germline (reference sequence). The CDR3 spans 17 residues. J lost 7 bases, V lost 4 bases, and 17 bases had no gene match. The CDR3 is CASSSPREVSFGHTQYF. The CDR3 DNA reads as TGTGCCAGCAGCTCCCCTCGGGAGGTTTCGTTCGGGCATACGCAGTATTTT.

The CDR3 loop reads CASSHSNQPQHF. As DNA, the CDR3 is TGTGCCAGCAGCCATTCGAATCAGCCCCAGCATTTT. The chain is built from TRBV3-1 (or the pseudogene TRBV3-2) and TRBJ1-5; D gene uncertain. Germline lookup yields CDR1 LGHDT and CDR2 YNNKEL (reference sequence). The CDR3 extends over 12 amino acids. V lost 3 bases and J lost 4, with 4 bases in between.

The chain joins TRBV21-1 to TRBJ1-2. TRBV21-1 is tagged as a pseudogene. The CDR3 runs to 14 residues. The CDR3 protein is CASSIPSGNYGYTF. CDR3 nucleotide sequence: TGTGCCAGCAGCATTCCCTCCGGGAACTATGGCTACACCTTC.

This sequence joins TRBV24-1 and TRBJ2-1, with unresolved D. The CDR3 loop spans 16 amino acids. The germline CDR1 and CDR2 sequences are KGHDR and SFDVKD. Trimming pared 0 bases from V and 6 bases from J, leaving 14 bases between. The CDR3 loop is CATSDLYGRNRNEQFF. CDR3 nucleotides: TGTGCCACCAGTGATTTGTATGGGCGTAATCGCAATGAGCAGTTCTTC.

CDR3 loop: CSVAVGGFDSPLHF. DNA of the CDR3: TGCAGCGTTGCGGTAGGAGGGTTTGACTCACCCCTCCACTTT. J is TRBJ1-6 and V is TRBV29-1; D is undetermined. CDR1 and CDR2 (germline): SQVTM, ANQGSEA. The length of the CDR3 is 14 residues. V lost 4 bases and J lost 10, with 17 bases in between.

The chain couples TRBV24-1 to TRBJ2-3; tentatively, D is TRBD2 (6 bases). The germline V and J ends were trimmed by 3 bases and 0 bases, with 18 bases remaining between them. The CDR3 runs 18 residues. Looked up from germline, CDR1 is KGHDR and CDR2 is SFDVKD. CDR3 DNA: TGTGCCACCAGTGATGGAGGGTTACCAGTCCTTAGCACAGATACGCAGTATTTT. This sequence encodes CATSDGGLPVLSTDTQYF.

CDR3 protein: CASSPSMGRNTEAFF. The CDR3 region has the DNA TGTGCCAGCTCACCATCCATGGGCAGGAACACTGAAGCTTTCTTT. This chain joins TRBV18 and TRBJ1-1; D gene uncertain. Germline-derived CDR1 and CDR2 are KGHSH and LQKENI. CDR3 length equals 15 residues. The germline V and J ends were trimmed by 2 bases and 1 base, with 11 bases remaining between them. Full variable domain (outside the CDR3, taken from reference TRBV18 and TRBJ1-1): NAGVMQNPRHLVRRRGQEARLRCSPMKGHSHVYWYRQLPEEGLKFMVYLQKENIIDESGMPKERFSAEFPKEGPSILRIQQVVRGDSAAYFCASSPSMGRNTEAFFGQGTRLTVV.

CDR3 bases: TGCGCCAGCAGCTCAGAAGTCAACACAGATACGCAGTATTTT. Amino acids: CASSSEVNTDTQYF. The gene calls are TRBV5-1 and TRBJ2-3; D gene unclear. Germline V gene sequence: CDR1 SGHRS, CDR2 YFSETQ. The CDR3 has 14 residues. Between the trimmed V and J ends, which lost 3 bases and 2 bases, there was a span of 10 bases.

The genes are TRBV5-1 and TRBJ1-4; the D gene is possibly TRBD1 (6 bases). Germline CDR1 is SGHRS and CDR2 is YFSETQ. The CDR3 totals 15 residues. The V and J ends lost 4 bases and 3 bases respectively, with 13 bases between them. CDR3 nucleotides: TGCGCCAGCAGCATCACAGGGTCGGCTAATGAAAAACTGTTTTTT. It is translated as CASSITGSANEKLFF.

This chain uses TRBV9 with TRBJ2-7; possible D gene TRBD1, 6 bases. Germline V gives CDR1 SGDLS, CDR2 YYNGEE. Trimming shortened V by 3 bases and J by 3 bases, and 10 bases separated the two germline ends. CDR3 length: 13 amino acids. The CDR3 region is CASSDGRGYEQYF. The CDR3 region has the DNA TGTGCCAGCAGCGATGGCAGGGGCTACGAGCAGTACTTC.

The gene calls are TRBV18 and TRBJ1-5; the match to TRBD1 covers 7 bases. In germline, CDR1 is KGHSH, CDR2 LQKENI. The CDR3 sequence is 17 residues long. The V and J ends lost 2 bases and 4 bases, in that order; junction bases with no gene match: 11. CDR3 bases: TGTGCCAGCTCACCAGACAGGGTAGTAGTTGGAAATCAGCCCCAGCATTTT. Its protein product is CASSPDRVVVGNQPQHF.

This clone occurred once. As DNA, the CDR3 is TGCGCCAGCAGCTCGGCGTGGGTACGGGGGCAAGAGACCCAGTACTTC. Its protein is CASSSAWVRGQETQYF. The gene calls are TRBV5-1 and TRBJ2-5, with D perhaps matching TRBD2 (6 bases). The CDR3 is 16 amino acids. V was trimmed by 3 bases and J by 2 bases, leaving 17 bases between them. Germline V gene data show CDR1 as SGHRS and CDR2 as YFSETQ.

Written as DNA, the CDR3 is TGTGCCAGCAGCAGGTCACCTTGGAAGGAGACAGATACGCAGTATTTT. This codes for CASSRSPWKETDTQYF. This chain links TRBV21-1 with TRBJ2-3; TRBD2 was called by the table and not checked on the DNA. TRBV21-1 is annotated as a pseudogene. The CDR3 extends over 16 amino acids.

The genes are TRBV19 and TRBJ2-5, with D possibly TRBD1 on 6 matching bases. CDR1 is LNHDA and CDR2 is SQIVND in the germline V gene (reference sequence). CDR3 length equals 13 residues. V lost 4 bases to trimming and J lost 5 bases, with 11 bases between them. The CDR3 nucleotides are TGTGCCAGTAGTAACAGGGTCCGGGAGACCCAGTACTTC. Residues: CASSNRVRETQYF.

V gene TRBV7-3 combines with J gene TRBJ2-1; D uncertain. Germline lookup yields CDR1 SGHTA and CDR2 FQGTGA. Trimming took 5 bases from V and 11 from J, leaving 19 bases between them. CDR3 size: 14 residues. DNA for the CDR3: TGTGCCAGCAGCCCCCACAATAAGAATTTTAAGCAGTTCTTC. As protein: CASSPHNKNFKQFF.

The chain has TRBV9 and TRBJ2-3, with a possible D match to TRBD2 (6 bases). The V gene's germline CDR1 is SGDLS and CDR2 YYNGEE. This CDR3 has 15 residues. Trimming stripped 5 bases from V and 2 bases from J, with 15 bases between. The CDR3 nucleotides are TGTGCCAGCAGGAAGACGGCGGGGCCCACAGATACGCAGTATTTT. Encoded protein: CASRKTAGPTDTQYF.

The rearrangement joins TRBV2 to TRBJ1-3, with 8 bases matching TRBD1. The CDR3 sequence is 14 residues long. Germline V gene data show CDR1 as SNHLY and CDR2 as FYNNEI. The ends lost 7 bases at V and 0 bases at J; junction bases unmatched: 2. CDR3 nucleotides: TGTGCCAGCAAACAGGGGGGCTCTGGAAACACCATATATTTT. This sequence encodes CASKQGGSGNTIYF.